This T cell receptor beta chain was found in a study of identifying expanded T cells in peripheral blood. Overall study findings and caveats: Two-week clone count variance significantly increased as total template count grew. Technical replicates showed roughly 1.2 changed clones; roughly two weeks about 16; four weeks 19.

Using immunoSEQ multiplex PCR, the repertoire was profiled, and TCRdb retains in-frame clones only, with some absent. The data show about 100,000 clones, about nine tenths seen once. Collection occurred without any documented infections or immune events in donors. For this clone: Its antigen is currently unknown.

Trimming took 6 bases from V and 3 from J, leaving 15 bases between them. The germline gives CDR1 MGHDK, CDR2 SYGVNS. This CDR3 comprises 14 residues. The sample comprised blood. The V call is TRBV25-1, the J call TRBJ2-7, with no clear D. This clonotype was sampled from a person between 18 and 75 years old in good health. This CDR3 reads CASSPDVSFYEQYF. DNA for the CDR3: TGTGCCAGCAGCCCCGACGTTAGTTTCTACGAGCAGTACTTC.